What follows is one T cell receptor (beta chain) and its context. The data belong to a study of cytomegalovirus exposure and HLA in healthy donors. Study-level information: HLA-typed donors were the source of about 81 million unique TCRs held in an early data release.

This PCR relied on a set of 60 Vbeta primers and 13 Jbeta primers. The repertoire was sequenced with immunoSEQ multiplex PCR; TCRdb's copy has only in-frame clones and lacks some. The table records 100,000 to 150,000 clones, more than 70% of them present only once. V lost 6 bases and J 0 bases, leaving 5 bases between the germline ends. This CDR3 has 12 amino acids. Germline CDR1 and CDR2: MNHEY and SMNVEV (reference sequence). What was sequenced was PBMCs. V and J are TRBV27 and TRBJ1-1; D remains unclear. The sequence was obtained from a man aged 45-60 years in good health and CMV-seronegative. The CDR3 here is CASRAVNTEAFF. Here the CDR3 DNA reads TGTGCCAGCAGGGCGGTGAACACTGAAGCTTTCTTT.